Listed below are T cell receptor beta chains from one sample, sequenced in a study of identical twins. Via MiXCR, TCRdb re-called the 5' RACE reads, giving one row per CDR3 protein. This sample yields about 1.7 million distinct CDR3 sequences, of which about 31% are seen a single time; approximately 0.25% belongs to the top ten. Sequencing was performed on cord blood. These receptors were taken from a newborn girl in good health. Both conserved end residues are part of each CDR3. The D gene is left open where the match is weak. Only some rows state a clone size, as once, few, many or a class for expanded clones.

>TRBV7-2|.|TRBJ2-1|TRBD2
TGTGCCAGCAGCTCATTTCCGGGACTAGCTGACAATGAGCAGTTCTTC
CASSSFPGLADNEQFF
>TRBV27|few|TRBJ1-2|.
TGTGCCAGCAGTTTTATTCCAAGCTATGGCTACACCTTC
CASSFIPSYGYTF
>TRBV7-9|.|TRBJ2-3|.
TGTGTCAGCAGCTTTAGCCCAGATACGCAGTATTTT
CVSSFSPDTQYF
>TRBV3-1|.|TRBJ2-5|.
TGTGCCAGCAGCAAGGGGGGAACCTACAATGAGCAGTACTTC
CASSKGGTYNEQYF
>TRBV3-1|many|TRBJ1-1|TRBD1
TGTGCCAGCAGCCGGGCAGGGGGGACTGAAGCTTTCTTT
CASSRAGGTEAFF
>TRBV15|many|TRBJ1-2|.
TGTGCCACCAGCAGAGATTCCGGGGGACTTGACGGTGGCTACACCTTC
CATSRDSGGLDGGYTF
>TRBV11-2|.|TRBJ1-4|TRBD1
TGTGCCAGCAGCTCCGACAGGGATCGTGAAAAACTGTTTTTT
CASSSDRDREKLFF
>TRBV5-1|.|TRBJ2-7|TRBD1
TGCGCCAGCAGCCCGGACAGGGCCCACTACGAGCAGTACTTC
CASSPDRAHYEQYF
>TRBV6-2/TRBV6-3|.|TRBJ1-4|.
TGTGCCAGCAGTTACAGGCGGAATGAAAAACTGTTTTTT
CASSYRRNEKLFF
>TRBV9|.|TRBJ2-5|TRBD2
TGTGCCAGCAGCGCTAGCGGGAGGGCCTTGAATGAGCAGTACTTC
CASSASGRALNEQYF
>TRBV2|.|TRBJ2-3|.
TGTGCCAGCATTGCATGGGTCCGAGATACGCAGTATTTT
CASIAWVRDTQYF
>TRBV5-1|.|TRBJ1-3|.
TGCGCCAGCAGCTTTGCCTCCTCTGGAAACACCATATATTTT
CASSFASSGNTIYF
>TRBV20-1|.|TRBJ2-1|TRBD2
TGCGGTGCTAGATCCCAACTAGCGGGGCAGCAGTTCTTC
CGARSQLAGQQFF
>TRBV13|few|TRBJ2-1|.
TGTGCCAGCAGCTTAAGGGGCTGGTCATATCCCTACAATGAGCAGTTCTTC
CASSLRGWSYPYNEQFF
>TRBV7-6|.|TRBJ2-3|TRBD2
TGTGCCAGCAGCTTATTTCCCGAGCGGGAGTGGCCAGATACGCAGTATTTT
CASSLFPEREWPDTQYF
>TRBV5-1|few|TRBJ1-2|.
TGCGCCAGCAGCTTGGCCTCAGGAAGAAACTATGGCTACACCTTC
CASSLASGRNYGYTF
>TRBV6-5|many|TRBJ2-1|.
TGTGCCAGCAGTTACTCCGGGAACAATGAGCAGTTCTTC
CASSYSGNNEQFF
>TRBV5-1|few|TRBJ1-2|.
TGCGCCAGCATCTTGGAGGGTAACTATGGCTACACCTTC
CASILEGNYGYTF
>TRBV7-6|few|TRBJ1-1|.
TGTGCCAGCAGTCTCATGGGGGGCTCGAACACTGAAGCTTTCTTT
CASSLMGGSNTEAFF
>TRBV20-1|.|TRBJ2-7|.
TGCAGTGCCCCTATAGGCGGGGTCTCCTACGAGCAGTACTTC
CSAPIGGVSYEQYF
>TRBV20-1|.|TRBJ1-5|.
TGCAGTGCTAGTAGCACAGGAGATCAGCCCCAGCATTTT
CSASSTGDQPQHF
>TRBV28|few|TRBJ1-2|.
TGTGCCAGCAGTTTATATAGAGGGCCCTATGGCTACACCTTC
CASSLYRGPYGYTF
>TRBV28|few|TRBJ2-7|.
TGTGCCACTACCAAATGGGGCGGGATTTCGAACGAGCAGTACTTC
CATTKWGGISNEQYF
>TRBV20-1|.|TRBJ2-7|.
TGCAGTGCTAGAGATCTGGGGGGAGACTCCTACAATGAGCAGTACTTC
CSARDLGGDSYNEQYF
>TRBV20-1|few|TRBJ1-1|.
TGCAGTGCTAGGACCGTTGGGGGGCTGAACACTGAAGCTTTCTTT
CSARTVGGLNTEAFF
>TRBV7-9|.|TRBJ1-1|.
TGTGCCAGCAGCCCCCGACCCCGGACGGGCCGCGGCACTGAAGCTTTCTTT
CASSPRPRTGRGTEAFF